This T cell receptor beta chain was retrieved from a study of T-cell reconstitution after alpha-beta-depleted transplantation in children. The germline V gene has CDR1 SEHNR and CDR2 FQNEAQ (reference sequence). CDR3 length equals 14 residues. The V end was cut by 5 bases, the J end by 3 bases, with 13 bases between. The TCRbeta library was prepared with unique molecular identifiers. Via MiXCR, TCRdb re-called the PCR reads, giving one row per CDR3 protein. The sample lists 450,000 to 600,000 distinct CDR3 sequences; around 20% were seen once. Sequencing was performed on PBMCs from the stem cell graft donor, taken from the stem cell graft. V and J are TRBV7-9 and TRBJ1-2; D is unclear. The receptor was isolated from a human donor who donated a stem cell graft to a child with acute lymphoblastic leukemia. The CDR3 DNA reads TGTGCCAGCAGCCCCCTGGGGATTCACTATGGCTACACCTTC. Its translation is CASSPLGIHYGYTF.